A selection of T cell receptor beta chains follows, all from one sample in a study of T cells in Graves' hyperthyroidism and ophthalmopathy. TCRdb re-derived calls from the multiplex PCR reads in MiXCR, one entry per CDR3 protein. The sample records under 200,000 distinct CDR3 sequences, approximately 9% being singletons. Source material: blood. The receptors here all came from a woman aged 18-29 years with Graves' hyperthyroidism that later progressed to Graves' ophthalmopathy. Each CDR3 is given with its conserved first and last residue. D genes are given only for firm matches. The listing skips clone size in some rows; elsewhere it reads once, few, many or a size class.

TRBV3-1,many,TRBJ2-5,NA,CASSRGLNWETQYF,TGTGCCAGCAGCCGCGGACTAAATTGGGAGACCCAGTACTTC
TRBV15,many,TRBJ2-3,NA,CATSRDLQDTQYF,TGTGCCACCAGCAGAGATCTTCAGGATACGCAGTATTTT
TRBV6-6,many,TRBJ1-2,TRBD1,CASSYSNRGPYGYTF,TGTGCCAGCAGTTACTCCAACAGGGGGCCCTATGGCTACACCTTC
TRBV5-1,NA,TRBJ1-1,NA,CTSSLAGGTTEAFF,TGCACCAGCAGCTTGGCGGGGGGCACCACTGAAGCTTTCTTT
TRBV27,many,TRBJ1-2,TRBD1,CASSSMQGQGAYGYTF,TGTGCCAGCAGTTCAATGCAGGGACAGGGGGCTTACGGCTACACCTTC
TRBV30,many,TRBJ2-2,TRBD1,CARNTGDTGELFF,TGTGCCAGAAATACAGGGGACACCGGGGAGCTGTTTTTT
TRBV20-1,many,TRBJ1-3,NA,CSARFYSGNTIYF,TGCAGTGCTAGATTCTACTCTGGAAACACCATATATTTT
TRBV9,NA,TRBJ1-5,NA,CASSGGGATNQPQHF,TGTGCCAGCAGCGGGGGGGGGGCGACAAATCAGCCCCAGCATTTT
TRBV7-2,many,TRBJ2-7,NA,CASSREVHLSYEQYF,TGTGCCAGCAGCAGAGAGGTACACTTGTCCTACGAGCAGTACTTC
TRBV29-1,many,TRBJ1-1,NA,CSVEEFASRPEAFF,TGCAGCGTTGAAGAATTTGCCAGTCGGCCTGAAGCTTTCTTT
TRBV28,many,TRBJ2-3,TRBD1,CASSPTGGWSTDTQYF,TGTGCCAGCAGTCCAACAGGGGGTTGGAGCACAGATACGCAGTATTTT
TRBV7-8,many,TRBJ2-3,NA,CATFPNSATDTQYF,TGTGCCACCTTTCCAAATAGCGCCACAGATACGCAGTATTTT
TRBV28,many,TRBJ1-5,NA,CASSPWDGGGPQHF,TGTGCCAGCAGTCCCTGGGACGGCGGGGGGCCCCAGCATTTT
TRBV4-1,few,TRBJ2-3,NA,CASSQEEGFPDTQYF,TGCGCCAGCAGCCAAGAGGAAGGGTTTCCAGATACGCAGTATTTT
TRBV29-1,many,TRBJ1-1,NA,CSGSLQGDNMNTEAFF,TGCAGCGGTTCGCTACAGGGAGACAATATGAACACTGAAGCTTTCTTT
TRBV4-1,NA,TRBJ2-5,TRBD2,CASSPGGSAGGLETQYF,TGCGCCAGCAGTCCTGGGGGGTCAGCGGGGGGCCTGGAGACCCAGTACTTC
TRBV27,many,TRBJ1-5,TRBD1,CASSLYGTGGVQPQHF,TGTGCCAGCAGTTTGTACGGGACAGGGGGCGTTCAGCCCCAGCATTTT
TRBV19,NA,TRBJ2-7,NA,CASSIGSSYEQYF,TGTGCCAGTAGTATCGGGTCTTCCTACGAGCAGTACTTC
TRBV7-8,many,TRBJ1-4,NA,CASRPRRDGEKLFF,TGTGCCAGCAGACCCAGACGGGATGGGGAAAAACTGTTTTTT
TRBV5-1,many,TRBJ2-3,TRBD2,CASSLDLAGGSDTQYF,TGCGCCAGCAGCTTGGACCTAGCGGGGGGCTCGGATACGCAGTATTTT
TRBV24-1,many,TRBJ2-3,NA,CATSEGSFTDTQYF,TGTGCCACCAGTGAGGGCAGCTTCACAGATACGCAGTATTTT
TRBV2,NA,TRBJ1-2,TRBD1,CASSTGGRLNYGYTF,TGTGCCAGCAGCACAGGGGGCAGGCTTAACTATGGCTACACCTTC
TRBV30,many,TRBJ2-7,TRBD1,CAWDKDRGEEYF,TGTGCCTGGGATAAGGACAGGGGAGAGGAGTACTTC
TRBV6-1,many,TRBJ1-1,TRBD1,CASSARDRGQAFF,TGTGCCAGCAGCGCCCGGGACAGGGGACAAGCTTTCTTT